A single sample is the source of the 7 T cell receptor beta chains below, sequenced in a study of Graves' ophthalmopathy and Graves' hyperthyroidism. The sequenced template was RNA, covering the TCR beta CDR3 region. After a first-round RT-PCR with HTBI primers, a second-round multiplex PCR was run. TCRdb independently ran MiXCR on the multiplex PCR reads; one entry per CDR3 protein. The data contain roughly 480,000 distinct CDR3 sequences, around 14% of them seen just once; the ten biggest clones take up about 10%. Input material: blood. The receptors were sampled from a woman aged 25-40 years with Graves' ophthalmopathy.

Many counts were recorded for this clonotype. This chain uses TRBV12-3 or TRBV12-4 with TRBJ1-5; D remains ambiguous. The V end was cut by 3 bases, the J end by 6 bases, with 12 bases between. CDR3 size: 14 residues. The CDR3 coding sequence is TGTGCCAGCAGTTTGATCCTCCAGAGTCAGCCCCAGCATTTT. Translation: CASSLILQSQPQHF.

This clonotype occurred many times. This chain joins TRBV7-9 and TRBJ1-1; 11 bases align to TRBD1. The CDR3 extends over 15 amino acids. Germline V gives CDR1 SEHNR, CDR2 FQNEAQ (reference sequence). V was pared by 6 bases and J by 1 base, with 4 bases of the junction left unmatched. The CDR3 loop reads CASRQGTGGNTEAFF. In DNA, the CDR3 is TGTGCCAGCAGGCAAGGGACAGGGGGGAACACTGAAGCTTTCTTT.

The chain couples TRBV12-3 or TRBV12-4 to TRBJ1-1; 9 bases line up with TRBD1. The CDR3 extends over 14 amino acids. J was trimmed by 6 bases and V by 3 bases; bases with no gene match: 5. This CDR3 reads CASSLGTGGSEAFF. CDR3 nucleotides: TGTGCCAGCAGTTTGGGTACAGGGGGCTCTGAAGCTTTCTTT.

Ten or more counts support this clonotype. This chain uses TRBV20-1 with TRBJ1-6; 7 positions agree with TRBD1. The CDR3 loop spans 14 amino acids. Germline CDR1 DFQATT, CDR2 SNEGSKA (reference sequence). V gave up 1 base and J gave up 9 bases; unmatched junction bases: 6. DNA of the CDR3: TGCAGTGCTAGAGCTCAGGGGGACGCTTCACCCCTCCACTTT. It encodes CSARAQGDASPLHF.

There are many counts of this clonotype. V usage is TRBV20-1 and J usage is TRBJ2-2; 9 bases match TRBD1. V gave up 0 bases and J gave up 3 bases; unmatched junction bases: 2. Germline CDR1 DFQATT, CDR2 SNEGSKA (reference sequence). The CDR3 is 15 amino acids. The DNA for the CDR3 is TGCAGTGCTAGAGATAGGGACAGGGACACCGGGGAGCTGTTTTTT. Translated: CSARDRDRDTGELFF.

The chain employs TRBV15 and TRBJ2-5, with 7 bases lining up with TRBD1. The J segment lost 4 bases and the V segment lost 6 bases, leaving 8 bases of the junction unmatched. From germline, CDR1 is LNHNV and CDR2 YYDKDF (reference sequence). The CDR3 spans 14 residues. The CDR3, as DNA: TGTGCCACCAGTAAGGGGGCATTTGGAGAGACCCAGTACTTC. Amino acid sequence: CATSKGAFGETQYF.

This clonotype was picked up many times. V is TRBV6-2 or TRBV6-3 and J is TRBJ2-2, with a possible D match to TRBD1 (7 bases). The ends were cut back, 2 bases at V and 3 bases at J, with 13 bases in the middle. The CDR3 extends over 16 amino acids. Germline V gene lookup returns CDR1 MNHEY and CDR2 SVGEGT. DNA of the CDR3: TGTGCCAGCAGTTACCGAACAGGGGACTACACCGGGGAGCTGTTTTTT. The encoded protein is CASSYRTGDYTGELFF.